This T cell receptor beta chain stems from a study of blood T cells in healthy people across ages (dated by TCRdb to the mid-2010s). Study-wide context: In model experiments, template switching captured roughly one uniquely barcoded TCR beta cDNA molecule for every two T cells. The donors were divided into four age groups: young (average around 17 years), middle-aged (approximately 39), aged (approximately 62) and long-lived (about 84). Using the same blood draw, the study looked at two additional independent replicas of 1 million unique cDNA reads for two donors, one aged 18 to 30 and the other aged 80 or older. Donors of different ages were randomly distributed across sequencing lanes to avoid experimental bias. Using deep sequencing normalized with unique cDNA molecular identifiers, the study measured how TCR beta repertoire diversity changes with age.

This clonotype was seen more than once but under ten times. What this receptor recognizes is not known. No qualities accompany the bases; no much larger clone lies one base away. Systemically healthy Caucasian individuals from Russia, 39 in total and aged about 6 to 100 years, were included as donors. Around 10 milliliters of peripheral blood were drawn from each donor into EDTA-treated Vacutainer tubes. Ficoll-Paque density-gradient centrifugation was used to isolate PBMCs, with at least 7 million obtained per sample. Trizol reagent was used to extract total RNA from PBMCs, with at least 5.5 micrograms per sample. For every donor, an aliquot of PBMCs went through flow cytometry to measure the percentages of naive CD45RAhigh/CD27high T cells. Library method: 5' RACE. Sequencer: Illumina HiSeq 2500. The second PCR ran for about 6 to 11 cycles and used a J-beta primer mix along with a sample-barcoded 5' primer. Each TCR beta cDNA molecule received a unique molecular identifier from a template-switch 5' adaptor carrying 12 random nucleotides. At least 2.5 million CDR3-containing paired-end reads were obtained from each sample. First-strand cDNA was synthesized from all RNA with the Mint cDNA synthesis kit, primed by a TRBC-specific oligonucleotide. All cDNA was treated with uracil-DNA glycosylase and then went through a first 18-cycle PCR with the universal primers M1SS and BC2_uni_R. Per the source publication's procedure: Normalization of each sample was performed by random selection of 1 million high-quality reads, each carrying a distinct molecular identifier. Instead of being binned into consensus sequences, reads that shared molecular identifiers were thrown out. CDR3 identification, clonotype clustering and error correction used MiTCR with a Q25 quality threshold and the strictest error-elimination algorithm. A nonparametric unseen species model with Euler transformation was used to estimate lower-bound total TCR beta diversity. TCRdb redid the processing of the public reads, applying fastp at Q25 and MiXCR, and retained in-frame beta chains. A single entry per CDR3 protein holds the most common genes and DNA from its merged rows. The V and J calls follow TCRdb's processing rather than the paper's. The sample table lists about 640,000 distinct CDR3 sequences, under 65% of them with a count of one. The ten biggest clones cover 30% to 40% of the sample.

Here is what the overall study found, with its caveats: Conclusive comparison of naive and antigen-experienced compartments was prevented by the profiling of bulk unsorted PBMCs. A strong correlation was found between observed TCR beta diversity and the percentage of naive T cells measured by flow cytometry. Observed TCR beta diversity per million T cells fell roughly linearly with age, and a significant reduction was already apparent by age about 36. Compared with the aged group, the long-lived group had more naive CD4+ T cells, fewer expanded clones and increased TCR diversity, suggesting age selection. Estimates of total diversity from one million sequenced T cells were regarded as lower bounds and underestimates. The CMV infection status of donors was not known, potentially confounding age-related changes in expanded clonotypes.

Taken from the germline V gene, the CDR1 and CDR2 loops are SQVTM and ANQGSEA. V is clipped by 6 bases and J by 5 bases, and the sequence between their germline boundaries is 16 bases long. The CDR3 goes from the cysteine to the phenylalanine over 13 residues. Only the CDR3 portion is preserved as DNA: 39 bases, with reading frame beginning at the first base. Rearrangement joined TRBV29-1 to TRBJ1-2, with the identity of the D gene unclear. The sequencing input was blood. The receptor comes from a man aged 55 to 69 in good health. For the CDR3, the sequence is CSVHSPNPYGYTF. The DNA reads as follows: TGCAGCGTCCATAGTCCCAACCCTTATGGCTACACCTTC.